This T cell receptor (beta chain) was captured in a study of T-cell memory formation after mild COVID-19. V lost 5 bases and J lost 3, with 12 bases in between. This CDR3 has 14 amino acids. Germline assignment: CDR1 LNHNV and CDR2 YYDKDF (reference sequence). Libraries for TCRalpha and TCRbeta carried sample barcodes and unique molecular identifiers via 5'RACE. TCRdb reanalysed the 5' RACE reads using MiXCR and keeps one entry per CDR3 protein. The data show 450,000 to 700,000 distinct CDR3 sequences, 18% seen once. The sample consisted of PBMCs or a T cell subset sorted from them (not recorded which). J is TRBJ2-3 and V is TRBV15; D remains unclear. The receptor was derived from an adult woman who had mild COVID-19 (a few samples of this study predate the infection). Cell type and time point are not known. CDR3: CATSPGLGTDTQYF. The DNA for the CDR3 is TGTGCCACCAGCCCCGGGCTAGGGACAGATACGCAGTATTTT.